The clone carrying this T cell receptor (beta chain) was observed a few times. Its antigen is not known. The authors built TCR beta libraries using iRepertoire HTBI primers and Arm-PCR of CDR3 regions. Methods used by the authors: Throughout the samples, researchers identified some 62 TRBV and approximately 15 TRBJ segments. One entry per CDR3 protein results from TCRdb running MiXCR on the multiplex PCR reads. The V and J calls shown here were made by TCRdb, not taken from the authors' results. This table has hundreds of thousands of distinct CDR3 sequences, roughly 13% appearing once. Time point meaning: newly diagnosed GD, antithyroid drugs for less than 3 months. Following extraction of RNA from PBMCs, that RNA was used to make the TCR library. The entry originates in a study of regulatory T cells in long-lasting Graves disease. Overall study results and limits: There was favoring of TRBV28, TRBJ1-2 and TRBJ2-5 in persistent disease.

Trimming pared 7 bases from V and 6 bases from J, leaving 13 bases between. Germline V gene lookup returns CDR1 MNHNS and CDR2 SASEGT. This CDR3 comprises 12 residues. This same sample was also part of a study on T cells in Graves' hyperthyroidism and ophthalmopathy. That study adds: HTBI primers were employed in a first-round RT-PCR of the TCR CDR3. Most expanded thyroid clonotypes above 0.001 recurred in blood.

This chain connects TRBV6-1 to TRBJ2-7; D ambiguous. The specimen was peripheral blood mononuclear cells (PBMCs), collected at new diagnosis, from a patient treated with antithyroid drugs. This receptor was taken from a man aged 30 to 39 with Graves disease. This CDR3 reads CASTQALGEQYF. CDR3 in DNA: TGTGCCAGCACTCAGGCCCTCGGCGAGCAGTACTTC.